One sample yielded the 30 T cell receptor beta chains listed below, sequenced in a study of blood T cell repertoires in COVID-19 (dated by TCRdb to 2018 to 2020). The library came from the immunoSEQ multiplex PCR assay. Sourced from immuneACCESS, this table was stored by TCRdb with only in-frame sequences that have V and J called. A share of the clones is absent; for the studies checked, an unresolved V gene accounts for under half, and the remainder has no known explanation. Counted in this sample were 200,000 to 250,000 clones; about nine tenths of them appeared once. The ten largest make up around 2.8% of the sample. Sequencing was done on a sample of peripheral blood. The receptor set was obtained from a woman aged 60-75 years with acute or convalescent COVID-19.

This chain links TRBV2 with TRBJ1-1, with D tentatively TRBD1 (5 bases). V shed 5 bases and J shed 5 bases, with 9 bases lying between them. This CDR3 has 12 residues. The germline V gene encodes CDR1 SNHLY and CDR2 FYNNEI. DNA for the CDR3: TGTGCCAGCAGTCGGGGGAGGACTGAAGCTTTCTTT. As protein: CASSRGRTEAFF.

The rearrangement links TRBV28 to TRBJ1-5, with D hard to call. The CDR3 is 12 residues long. Trimming left V 6 bases short and J 7 bases short, with 10 bases between. The germline V gene encodes CDR1 MDHEN and CDR2 SYDVKM. In DNA, the CDR3 is TGTGCCAGCAGCCTACTAGCCCAGCCCCAGCATTTT. The encoded protein is CASSLLAQPQHF.

The chain couples TRBV5-1 to TRBJ2-7; 8 bases align to TRBD1. The V gene end was trimmed by 2 bases and the J gene end by 1 base; junction bases not matched to a gene: 11. Germline values: CDR1 SGHRS, CDR2 YFSETQ. This CDR3 has 17 residues. DNA for the CDR3: TGCGCCAGCAGCTTAACAATCCTCACAGGGGGTTCCTACGAGCAGTACTTC. Translating gives CASSLTILTGGSYEQYF. The full variable domain, with the rest looked up from reference TRBV5-1 and TRBJ2-7, is KAGVTQTPRYLIKTRGQQVTLSCSPISGHRSVSWYQQTPGQGLQFLFEYFSETQRNKGNFPGRFSGRQFSNSRSEMNVSTLELGDSALYLCASSLTILTGGSYEQYFGPGTRLTVT.

The V call is TRBV9, the J call TRBJ2-1, with D possibly TRBD2 on 6 matching bases. This CDR3 spans 16 amino acids. Deletions cut 0 bases from V and 3 bases from J, with 13 bases between. The germline V gene has CDR1 SGDLS and CDR2 YYNGEE. The CDR3 region is CASSVGLAGLYNEQFF. The CDR3, as DNA: TGTGCCAGCAGCGTAGGGTTGGCGGGGCTCTACAATGAGCAGTTCTTC.

This rearrangement joins TRBV30 to TRBJ1-6; D may be TRBD1 (5 bases). V lost 4 bases, J lost 5 bases, and 12 bases lay in between. In germline, CDR1 is GTSNPN, CDR2 SVGIG (reference sequence). CDR3 length: 14 residues. CDR3 loop: CAWTKGVNNSPLHF. The CDR3, as DNA: TGTGCCTGGACCAAAGGGGTTAATAATTCACCCCTCCACTTT. The full variable domain, completed using reference TRBV30 and TRBJ1-6, is SQTIHQWPATLVQPVGSPLSLECTVEGTSNPNLYWYRQAAGRGLQLLFYSVGIGQISSEVPQNLSASRPQDRQFILSSKKLLLSDSGFYLCAWTKGVNNSPLHFGNGTRLTVT.

Only a few counts were recorded for this clone. This chain uses TRBV18 with TRBJ1-2; D not resolved. Germline V gene sequence: CDR1 KGHSH, CDR2 LQKENI. The CDR3 spans 15 residues. Trimming took off 2 bases at V and 0 bases at J, with 10 bases between the two ends. This CDR3 reads CASSPYVETNYGYTF. Written as DNA, the CDR3 is TGTGCCAGCTCACCATACGTTGAGACTAACTATGGCTACACCTTC.

The rearrangement links TRBV3-1 (or the pseudogene TRBV3-2) to TRBJ2-1, with D tentatively TRBD2 (6 bases). Trimming pared 1 base from V and 10 bases from J, leaving 8 bases between. The V gene's germline CDR1 is LGHDT and CDR2 YNNKEL (reference sequence). This CDR3 comprises 12 residues. CDR3 loop: CASSQGAGEQFF. Written as DNA, the CDR3 is TGTGCCAGCAGCCAAGGGGCGGGGGAGCAGTTCTTC.

The chain recombines TRBV10-2 with TRBJ1-1; no firm D call. CDR3 size: 12 residues. Germline assignment: CDR1 WSHSY and CDR2 SAAADI. The germline V and J ends were trimmed by 8 bases and 5 bases, with 12 bases remaining between them. The CDR3 coding sequence is TGCGCCAGCTCTGTCGGAGAAACTGAAGCTTTCTTT. Its translation: CASSVGETEAFF.

J is TRBJ2-2 and V is TRBV10-1; 8 bases map to TRBD2. In germline, CDR1 is WNHNN, CDR2 SYGVQD (reference sequence). This CDR3 is built from 14 residues. Trimming cost V 6 bases and J 0 bases; bases outside gene matches: 0. CDR3: CASRAGANTGELFF. The CDR3 region has the DNA TGCGCCAGCAGAGCGGGAGCGAACACCGGGGAGCTGTTTTTT.

This chain uses TRBV7-9 with TRBJ1-4, with TRBD1 matching 10 bases. V lost 5 bases, J lost 5 bases, and 5 bases stayed unmatched. The germline V gene has CDR1 SEHNR and CDR2 FQNEAQ (reference sequence). The CDR3 is 15 amino acids. The CDR3 sequence: CASSPWDRGNEKLFF. CDR3 DNA sequence: TGTGCCAGCAGCCCCTGGGACAGGGGAAATGAAAAACTGTTTTTT.

This chain links TRBV6-6 with TRBJ2-2; possibly TRBD1 for D (6 bases). Looked up from germline, CDR1 is MNHNY and CDR2 is SVGAGI (reference sequence). The CDR3 is made up of 15 amino acids. V lost 5 bases to trimming and J lost 3 bases, with 13 bases between them. CDR3 DNA: TGTGCCAGCAGTCCGGGACAAAGTTACACCGGGGAGCTGTTTTTT. Translated, it gives CASSPGQSYTGELFF.

The chain links TRBV9 to TRBJ1-6; 7 nucleotides agree with TRBD1. The CDR3 length is 16 residues. V lost 3 bases and J lost 10; bases outside the gene matches: 13. Germline V gene data show CDR1 as SGDLS and CDR2 as YYNGEE. CDR3 sequence (DNA): TGTGCCAGCAGCGGGCCGAACCGGGACAGAGGCTCACCCCTCCACTTT. This sequence encodes CASSGPNRDRGSPLHF.

The genes are TRBV4-1 and TRBJ2-3, with D maybe TRBD1 (6 bases). CDR3 length: 16 residues. In germline, CDR1 is MGHRA, CDR2 YSYEKL. With 4 bases removed from V and 4 bases from J, the gap between germline ends came to 18 bases. The CDR3 loop reads CASSRTQGAGPDTQYF. CDR3 DNA sequence: TGCGCCAGCAGCCGAACACAGGGAGCAGGACCAGATACGCAGTATTTT.

The genes are TRBV7-8 and TRBJ2-7; tentative D call: TRBD2 (5 bases). V was cut by 0 bases and J by 4 bases, with 16 bases left in between. Per germline, CDR1 SGHVS and CDR2 FQNEAQ. This CDR3 has 16 amino acids. The CDR3 DNA follows: TGTGCCAGCAGCTTAGCGGCGGGCCCGTTAGGATACGAGCAGTACTTC. Protein sequence: CASSLAAGPLGYEQYF.

The chain links TRBV23-1 to TRBJ1-5; 7 bases match TRBD1. TRBV23-1 counts as an open reading frame of uncertain function. The CDR3 sequence is 18 residues long. V lost 2 bases to trimming and J lost 0 bases; unmatched junction nucleotides: 10. CDR3 amino acids: CASSQGKGGPRSNQPQHF. The CDR3 DNA follows: TGCGCCAGCAGTCAAGGAAAAGGGGGCCCCCGTAGCAATCAGCCCCAGCATTTT.

The chain has TRBV30 and TRBJ1-2; D is ambiguous. V dropped 0 bases and J dropped 4 bases, with 9 bases sitting between them. The CDR3 loop spans 13 amino acids. Germline V lookup: CDR1 GTSNPN, CDR2 SVGIG (reference sequence). The CDR3 coding sequence is TGTGCCTGGAGTGTTCTGGGCATCTATGGCTACACCTTC. This sequence encodes CAWSVLGIYGYTF.

The chain has TRBV27 and TRBJ1-2; D call uncertain. Germline V lookup: CDR1 MNHEY, CDR2 SMNVEV (reference sequence). The length of the CDR3 is 14 residues. V was cut by 8 bases and J by 5 bases, with 18 bases left in between. This CDR3 is CASSGGSPIYGYTF. The DNA for the CDR3 is TGTGCCAGCTCGGGTGGCAGCCCCATTTATGGCTACACCTTC.

V is TRBV14 and J is TRBJ1-6, with 7 bases identical to TRBD1. Germline trimming cut 4 bases from V and 10 bases from J; bases unmatched to any gene: 7. Germline assignment: CDR1 SGHDN and CDR2 FVKESK. The CDR3 is 14 residues long. In DNA form, the CDR3 reads TGTGCCAGCAGCCCACAGGGGCTAAGGTCACCCCTCCACTTT. Protein product: CASSPQGLRSPLHF. Filled out from reference TRBV14 and TRBJ1-6, the complete variable domain reads EAGVTQFPSHSVIEKGQTVTLRCDPISGHDNLYWYRRVMGKEIKFLLHFVKESKQDESGMPNNRFLAERTGGTYSTLKVQPAELEDSGVYFCASSPQGLRSPLHFGNGTRLTVT.

The genes are TRBV6-4 and TRBJ1-5; D uncertain. Germline values: CDR1 MRHNA, CDR2 SNTAGT. V lost 5 bases and J 4 bases, leaving 9 bases between the germline ends. There are 13 residues in the CDR3. CDR3 in amino acids: CASSREQNQPQHF. CDR3 nucleotide sequence: TGTGCCAGCAGTAGGGAGCAAAATCAGCCCCAGCATTTT.

The chain recombines TRBV28 with TRBJ1-2; TRBD1 matches 9 bases. The V gene's germline CDR1 is MDHEN and CDR2 SYDVKM. The CDR3 extends over 15 amino acids. Trimming took 2 bases from V and 1 from J; bases not matched to a gene: 2. The CDR3 reads CASSLGDRDNYGYTF. DNA for the CDR3: TGTGCCAGCAGTTTAGGGGACAGGGATAACTATGGCTACACCTTC.

The table lists this clone with a count of one. This sequence joins TRBV30 and TRBJ2-5, with a tentative D call TRBD2 (6 bases). Germline V lookup: CDR1 GTSNPN, CDR2 SVGIG (reference sequence). The V gene lost 0 bases and the J gene lost 5 bases, with 13 bases spanning the gap. The CDR3 has 14 residues. For the CDR3, the DNA is TGTGCCTGGAGTGTGTCCGGAGGGGTGGAGACCCAGTACTTC. This sequence encodes CAWSVSGGVETQYF.

The genes are TRBV6-1 and TRBJ1-5; TRBD1 matches at 8 bases. Germline assignment: CDR1 MNHNS and CDR2 SASEGT. The CDR3 totals 16 residues. After removal of 4 bases from V and 0 bases from J, the junction contained 5 bases not matched to a gene. The CDR3 sequence: CASSVRQGTSNQPQHF. The CDR3 bases are TGTGCCAGCAGTGTGCGACAGGGGACTAGCAATCAGCCCCAGCATTTT.

The chain uses TRBV28 and TRBJ1-2; weak D call: TRBD1 (5 bases). This CDR3 region has 12 residues. V shed 10 bases and J shed 6 bases, with 15 bases lying between them. Germline loops: CDR1 MDHEN, CDR2 SYDVKM. Written as DNA, the CDR3 is TGTGCCACGACCTCCAGGGTGGATGGCTACACCTTC. This translates into CATTSRVDGYTF.

The V and J genes are TRBV3-1 (or the pseudogene TRBV3-2) and TRBJ1-1; TRBD1 is a possible D gene (5 bases). Germline CDR1 is LGHDT and CDR2 is YNNKEL (reference sequence). V was cut by 5 bases and J by 1 base, with 11 bases left in between. The CDR3 is made up of 14 amino acids. The CDR3 bases are TGTGCCAGCAGCGCACAGACAGAGAACACTGAAGCTTTCTTT. Its protein is CASSAQTENTEAFF.

Only one count was recorded for this clone. V is TRBV18 and J is TRBJ1-5; a weak D match, TRBD1 (5 bases). Germline assignment: CDR1 KGHSH and CDR2 LQKENI. Trimming removed 2 bases at V and 2 bases at J, with 10 bases between. The CDR3 sequence is 15 residues long. This CDR3 is CASSPIGVGNQPQHF. In nucleotides, the CDR3 is TGTGCCAGCTCACCAATAGGGGTGGGCAATCAGCCCCAGCATTTT. The variable domain in full, completed from reference TRBV18 and TRBJ1-5, reads NAGVMQNPRHLVRRRGQEARLRCSPMKGHSHVYWYRQLPEEGLKFMVYLQKENIIDESGMPKERFSAEFPKEGPSILRIQQVVRGDSAAYFCASSPIGVGNQPQHFGDGTRLSIL.

Only a few counts were recorded for this clone. The chain is built from TRBV18 and TRBJ2-2, with 8 bases matching TRBD2. Germline-derived CDR1 and CDR2 are KGHSH and LQKENI. This CDR3 is built from 15 residues. V shed 6 bases, J shed 4 bases, and the junction held 7 bases outside the gene matches. The CDR3 DNA is TGTGCCAGCTCGAGCGGGGGCGTCGTCACCGGGGAGCTGTTTTTT. It codes for CASSSGGVVTGELFF.

J is TRBJ2-5 and V is TRBV4-1; tentatively, D is TRBD1 (6 bases). V was pared by 0 bases and J by 0 bases, with 11 bases between. Looked up from germline, CDR1 is MGHRA and CDR2 is YSYEKL. This CDR3 region has 16 residues. The CDR3 region has the DNA TGCGCCAGCAGCCAAGAGGACAGTGTGTACCAAGAGACCCAGTACTTC. Amino acids: CASSQEDSVYQETQYF.

This sequence joins TRBV27 and TRBJ2-1, with D perhaps matching TRBD2 (5 bases). This CDR3 is 18 amino acids long. Germline lookup yields CDR1 MNHEY and CDR2 SMNVEV (reference sequence). V lost 3 bases and J 6 bases, leaving 24 bases between the germline ends. The CDR3 DNA reads TGTGCCAGCAGTTTTAGACCCCAATCCGGGGTAAAGGGCAATGAGCAGTTCTTC. Translation: CASSFRPQSGVKGNEQFF.

This chain uses TRBV5-4 with TRBJ1-1; the D gene is possibly TRBD1 (5 bases). The V and J ends lost 4 bases and 4 bases respectively, with 11 bases between them. CDR3 length: 13 residues. Germline V lookup: CDR1 SGHNT, CDR2 YYREEE (reference sequence). CDR3 sequence: CASSQQDRTEAFF. The DNA for the CDR3 is TGTGCCAGCAGCCAACAGGACCGCACTGAAGCTTTCTTT. Looking up the rest from reference TRBV5-4 and TRBJ1-1 gives the full variable domain: ETGVTQSPTHLIKTRGQQVTLRCSSQSGHNTVSWYQQALGQGPQFIFQYYREEENGRGNFPPRFSGLQFPNYSSELNVNALELDDSALYLCASSQQDRTEAFFGQGTRLTVV.

This chain joins TRBV5-1 and TRBJ2-3, with 11 bases that match TRBD2. The CDR3 consists of 16 residues. Looked up from germline, CDR1 is SGHRS and CDR2 is YFSETQ. Unmatched junction bases numbered 2, after V lost 2 bases and J lost 0 bases. This chain's CDR3 is CASSFSGRESTDTQYF. In nucleotides, the CDR3 is TGCGCCAGCAGCTTTAGCGGGAGGGAGAGCACAGATACGCAGTATTTT. The whole variable domain, filled in from reference TRBV5-1 and TRBJ2-3, reads KAGVTQTPRYLIKTRGQQVTLSCSPISGHRSVSWYQQTPGQGLQFLFEYFSETQRNKGNFPGRFSGRQFSNSRSEMNVSTLELGDSALYLCASSFSGRESTDTQYFGPGTRLTVL.